This T cell receptor (beta chain) comes out of a study of blood T cell repertoires in COVID-19. Turning to the study itself: The United States, Italy and Spain were the sources of the acute and convalescent COVID-19 samples. The cDNA or gDNA used as material had been derived from T cells, B-cell-depleted T cells, or PBMCs.

CDR3 length: 14 amino acids. CDR1 SGHRS and CDR2 YFSETQ come from the germline V gene. V was cut by 2 bases and J by 2 bases, with 10 bases left in between. Data came from immunoSEQ multiplex PCR; TCRdb stores just in-frame clones and leaves some out. The sample consists of 250,000 to 300,000 clones, 86% of them appearing once. The rearrangement uses TRBV5-1 and TRBJ1-1; tentatively, D is TRBD1 (5 bases). This TCR was sampled from a woman in her sixties or seventies with COVID-19, enrolled during active disease. The sample consisted of peripheral blood. The CDR3: CASSFRVFNTEAFF. CDR3 in DNA: TGCGCCAGCAGCTTCAGGGTATTTAACACTGAAGCTTTCTTT.